One T cell receptor beta chain is described in this entry. What it recognizes is unknown. The germline V gene has CDR1 MDHEN and CDR2 SYDVKM. The CDR3 sequence is 12 residues long. Trimming stripped 6 bases from V and 4 bases from J, with 10 bases between. Researchers ran the PCR with 60 Vbeta and 13 Jbeta primers. The table came from immunoSEQ multiplex PCR; TCRdb's copy has only in-frame clones and leaves some out. The sample consists of approximately 130,000 clones, approximately 80% of them appearing once. The sample belongs to a study of cytomegalovirus exposure and HLA in healthy donors. Findings and limits, study-wide: Reports described diagnosis of cytomegalovirus status by the classifier as highly specific and sensitive. Prior analysis indicated that the majority of TCR beta V segments exhibited productivity approximately 87% or approximately 30% of the time.

This chain uses TRBV28 with TRBJ2-7, with D perhaps TRBD2 (6 bases). The specimen sequenced was PBMCs. This receptor was taken from a girl under 10 years old in good health and CMV-seronegative. The CDR3 DNA is TGTGCCAGCAGAACTGGGGGGTACGAGCAGTACTTC. This codes for CASRTGGYEQYF.